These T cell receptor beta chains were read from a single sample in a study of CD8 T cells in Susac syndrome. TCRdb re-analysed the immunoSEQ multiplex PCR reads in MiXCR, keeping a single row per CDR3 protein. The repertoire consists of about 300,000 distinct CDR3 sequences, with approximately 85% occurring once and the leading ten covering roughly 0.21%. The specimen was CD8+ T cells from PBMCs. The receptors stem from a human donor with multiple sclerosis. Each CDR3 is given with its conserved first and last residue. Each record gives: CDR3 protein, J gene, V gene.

CASSRTQGANTGELFF,TRBJ2-2,TRBV28
CASSSKTVVSETQYF,TRBJ2-5,TRBV7-9
CASSLGLAGGISYEQYF,TRBJ2-7,TRBV28
CATSREESNEQFF,TRBJ2-1,TRBV15
CASSQGRLEQYF,TRBJ2-7,TRBV14
CASSNWGPVSTYEQFF,TRBJ2-1,TRBV19
CASRSAPWGEGSYEQYF,TRBJ2-7,TRBV28
CSARDLGIVWNEQFF,TRBJ2-1,TRBV20-1
CASSFLLAGGVHEQFF,TRBJ2-1,TRBV28
CASTPIGLRSGNTIYF,TRBJ1-3,TRBV7-9
CASSLGEGGASTDTQYF,TRBJ2-3,TRBV7-9
CASSSDLRGSGANVLTF,TRBJ2-6,TRBV7-2
CASSHAFSGSEQYF,TRBJ2-7,TRBV7-6
CASSLGGSHYEQYF,TRBJ2-7,TRBV27
CASSQNRDLSYEQYF,TRBJ2-7,TRBV4-3
CATSFSTRDSYGYTF,TRBJ1-2,TRBV15
CASSFVRRTYEQYF,TRBJ2-7,TRBV28
CASSSRGGSYQETQYF,TRBJ2-5,TRBV6-5
CASSCPSFVMNTEAFF,TRBJ1-1,TRBV25-1
CSARGDRNTEAFF,TRBJ1-1,TRBV20-1
CASSYSEGSTYEQYF,TRBJ2-7,TRBV6-2/TRBV6-3
CASSRTGYNYYGYTF,TRBJ1-2,TRBV28
CASSTGQGRYTEAFF,TRBJ1-1,TRBV6-5
CAISESDGDNQPQHF,TRBJ1-5,TRBV10-3
CSARVDRGSYGYTF,TRBJ1-2,TRBV20-1
CASSPTYLEQYF,TRBJ2-7,TRBV6-6
CASSLGGPSGYNEQFF,TRBJ2-1,TRBV7-6